The 3 T cell receptor beta chains presented below share a single source sample, sequenced in a study of neurological immune-mediated disorders. Each CDR3 protein is one row after TCRdb ran MiXCR on the 5' RACE reads. The sample lists more than 75,000 distinct CDR3 sequences, 3% to 4% seen once, with approximately 2.9% in the top ten. Sequencing was done on a sample of PBMCs. The receptors come from a woman between 45 and 65 years old with multiple sclerosis.

The chain recombines TRBV5-1 with TRBJ2-2; TRBD1 matches at 7 bases. Unmatched junction bases numbered 3, after V lost 3 bases and J lost 1 base. The CDR3 extends over 15 amino acids. Germline-derived CDR1 and CDR2 are SGHRS and YFSETQ. The CDR3 sequence is CASSYGTVNTGELFF. The CDR3 coding sequence is TGCGCCAGCAGCTACGGGACAGTGAACACCGGGGAGCTGTTTTTT.

This clonotype turned up a few times. This may come from a read error, since a much larger clone is one base off. The genes are TRBV29-1 and TRBJ1-5; D gene ambiguous. Germline lookup yields CDR1 SQVTM and CDR2 ANQGSEA. This CDR3 is built from 13 residues. The CDR3 bases are TGCAGCGCCGTATTAGGTTCGGATCAGCACCAGCATTTT. Translated, it gives CSAVLGSDQHQHF.

This clonotype was picked up many times. V usage is TRBV7-2 and J usage is TRBJ2-1; 11 bases agree with TRBD2. There are 16 residues in the CDR3. CDR1 is SGHTA, CDR2 FQGNSA, per germline. V lost 0 bases to trimming and J lost 7 bases; unmatched junction nucleotides: 5. The CDR3 DNA reads TGTGCCAGCAGCTTAGCCGGGACTAGCGGACTTAATGAGCAGTTCTTC. It translates to CASSLAGTSGLNEQFF.